The text below deals with one TCR beta chain. The trim removed 0 bases at V and 3 bases at J, leaving 8 bases unmatched. The CDR3 is made up of 17 amino acids. Germline loops: CDR1 LGHNA, CDR2 YSLEER. Clones were sequenced by immunoSEQ multiplex PCR, and TCRdb holds only the in-frame ones, with some missing. The table records fewer than 3 million clones, just under 95% of them present only once. The data stem from a study of shared clonotypes between healthy human individuals. Sample: naive CD4+ T cells from PBMCs. This sample's subset: CD45RA+ positively selected. The sequence came from a young man in good health. Some clones in this sample may be carry-over from other donors' samples. The genes are TRBV4-3 and TRBJ2-3; 8 nucleotides agree with TRBD1. DNA for the CDR3: TGCGCCAGCAGCCAAGATCCAGGGGGCCTTAGTACAGATACGCAGTATTTT. It encodes CASSQDPGGLSTDTQYF.